This TCR beta chain derives from a study of brain T cells in children with intractable seizures. Regarding the study as a whole: Clones missing pre-surgery may reflect undersampling of that blood sample.

TCRdb keeps only in-frame clones here, not all; method: immunoSEQ multiplex PCR. The sample comprises approximately 41,000 clones, 80% to 95% of which are singletons, and about 6% rests with the top ten. Turning to this clone: Its antigen is not identified.

Surgery cases with the highest brain T cell transcript signatures were chosen for sequencing. Germline CDR1 reads PRHDT; CDR2 reads FYEKMQ (reference sequence). V was clipped by 2 bases and J by 3 bases; unmatched bases: 5. The CDR3 sequence is 15 residues long. This TCR was recovered from a girl aged 2 to 10 with tuberous sclerosis and intractable seizures. The chain joins TRBV13 to TRBJ2-3, with 7 bases matching TRBD2. The sequenced sample was peripheral blood, obtained at surgery. CDR3 sequence reads: CASSLMASGTDTQYF. DNA of the CDR3: TGTGCCAGCAGCTTAATGGCTAGCGGAACAGATACGCAGTATTTT.